The 25 T cell receptor beta chains below were found in one sample sequenced in a study of T cell responses to AZD1222 COVID-19 vaccine. TCRdb's copy holds only in-frame clones and misses some; the assay was immunoSEQ multiplex PCR. This table has about 85,000 clones, approximately 89% appearing once. The sequences come from peripheral blood, collected on day 0 of AZD1222 vaccination. These receptors all stem from an adult in good health.

The chain has TRBV19 and TRBJ2-2, with D possibly being TRBD2 (5 bases). From germline, CDR1 is LNHDA and CDR2 SQIVND (reference sequence). This CDR3 region has 14 residues. Trimming removed 11 bases from V and 0 bases from J, with 13 bases in between. CDR3 DNA sequence: TGTGCCTCAAGGACTGTTGCGAACACCGGGGAGCTGTTTTTT. Amino acids: CASRTVANTGELFF.

The chain links TRBV5-4 to TRBJ2-5; D is perhaps TRBD1 or TRBD2 (7 bases each). V shed 9 bases and J shed 2 bases, with 14 bases lying between them. The CDR3 is made up of 13 amino acids. CDR1 and CDR2 (germline): SGHNT, YYREEE (reference sequence). CDR3 protein: CATTAGQQETQYF. CDR3 bases: TGTGCCACTACAGCGGGACAGCAAGAGACCCAGTACTTC.

V and J are TRBV19 and TRBJ1-1; a possible D gene is TRBD1 (6 bases). The CDR3 is 13 amino acids. CDR1 and CDR2 (germline): LNHDA, SQIVND (reference sequence). V was pared by 7 bases and J by 3 bases, with 12 bases between. The CDR3 DNA reads as TGTGCCAGTAAAGGGGCAGGGGACACTGAAGCTTTCTTT. Protein: CASKGAGDTEAFF. Together with reference TRBV19 and TRBJ1-1, the CDR3 gives the full variable domain: DGGITQSPKYLFRKEGQNVTLSCEQNLNHDAMYWYRQDPGQGLRLIYYSQIVNDFQKGDIAEGYSVSREKKESFPLTVTSAQKNPTAFYLCASKGAGDTEAFFGQGTRLTVV.

This clone was recorded once. The genes are TRBV7-9 and TRBJ2-2; tentatively, D is TRBD2 (5 bases). From germline, CDR1 is SEHNR and CDR2 FQNEAQ (reference sequence). V was clipped by 5 bases and J by 6 bases, with 10 bases between them. The CDR3 runs to 13 residues. In DNA form, the CDR3 reads TGTGCCAGCAGCACGAGCGGCCCCGGGGAGCTGTTTTTT. Translated: CASSTSGPGELFF.

This rearrangement joins TRBV11-2 to TRBJ2-2, with 14 bases fitting TRBD2. In germline, CDR1 is SGHAT, CDR2 FQNNGV. CDR3 length: 19 amino acids. The trim removed 5 bases at V and 1 base at J, leaving 9 bases unmatched. The CDR3 region has the DNA TGTGCCAGCAGCCGGGGACTAGCGGGGGCATCTTTGAACACCGGGGAGCTGTTTTTT. This encodes CASSRGLAGASLNTGELFF.

V and J are TRBV2 and TRBJ1-3, with a tentative D call TRBD1 (6 bases). Germline V gives CDR1 SNHLY, CDR2 FYNNEI. This CDR3 comprises 15 residues. V lost 4 bases and J 1 base, leaving 11 bases between the germline ends. CDR3 protein: CASSVQGLSGNTIYF. DNA of the CDR3: TGTGCCAGCAGTGTACAGGGTCTTTCTGGAAACACCATATATTTT.

There are a few counts of this clone. The chain links TRBV2 to TRBJ2-6, with D hard to call. Germline V gene sequence: CDR1 SNHLY, CDR2 FYNNEI. The ends were cut back, 3 bases at V and 5 bases at J, with 11 bases in the middle. The CDR3 has 15 amino acids. The CDR3 nucleotides read TGTGCCAGCAGTGAGCAGCCCCCCAGGGCCAACGTCCTGACTTTC. Its protein is CASSEQPPRANVLTF.

This clone has a handful of counts. The chain recombines TRBV6-1 with TRBJ2-2; D remains ambiguous. Germline V gene sequence: CDR1 MNHNS, CDR2 SASEGT. Trimming left V 3 bases short and J 2 bases short, with 7 bases between. The CDR3 sequence is 14 residues long. CDR3 region: CASSEVRNTGELFF. In nucleotides, the CDR3 is TGTGCCAGCAGTGAGGTCCGAAACACCGGGGAGCTGTTTTTT.

The chain joins TRBV20-1 to TRBJ2-3, with D perhaps assigned TRBD1 or TRBD2 (6 bases each). Trimming pared 3 bases from V and 0 bases from J, leaving 13 bases between. Germline CDR1 DFQATT, CDR2 SNEGSKA (reference sequence). This CDR3 region has 15 residues. This CDR3 is CSASRPGASTDTQYF. CDR3 DNA: TGCAGTGCTAGTCGCCCGGGGGCTAGCACAGATACGCAGTATTTT.

The genes are TRBV19 and TRBJ2-1, with D maybe TRBD1 (5 bases). V was trimmed by 5 bases and J by 0 bases, leaving 14 bases between them. Germline V CDR1 and CDR2: LNHDA, SQIVND (reference sequence). CDR3 length equals 16 residues. The CDR3: CASSLTGSSSYNEQFF. DNA for the CDR3: TGTGCCAGTAGTCTCACAGGCTCGAGCTCCTACAATGAGCAGTTCTTC.

The chain combines TRBV5-1 with TRBJ1-1; D is uncertain. Germline V lookup: CDR1 SGHRS, CDR2 YFSETQ. This CDR3 is built from 16 residues. Trimming stripped 5 bases from V and 6 bases from J, with 23 bases between. The CDR3 DNA reads TGCGCCAGCAGATATAGCCCTGAACAAGGTGTCGCTGAAGCTTTCTTT. Amino acids: CASRYSPEQGVAEAFF.

The genes are TRBV10-2 and TRBJ2-2, with 9 bases matching TRBD2. The CDR3 has 14 residues. With V trimmed by 7 bases and J by 9 bases, 9 bases remained unmatched. The germline CDR1 and CDR2 sequences are WSHSY and SAAADI. The CDR3 coding sequence is TGCGCCAGCATCCCGGGACTAGCACGCCGGGAGCTGTTTTTT. This encodes CASIPGLARRELFF.

CDR3 nucleotide sequence: TGTGCCAGCAGTTACGAGGGCGCAAGATTCACCCTCCACTTT. This translates into CASSYEGARFTLHF. The J gene is TRBJ1-6, the V gene TRBV6-5; D gene unclear. The germline V gene has CDR1 MNHEY and CDR2 SVGAGI. The CDR3 is made up of 14 amino acids. Between the trimmed V and J ends, which lost 2 bases and 14 bases, there was a span of 16 bases.

The V gene is TRBV2, the J gene TRBJ2-1; 7 nucleotides agree with TRBD2. The CDR3 length is 12 residues. V lost 4 bases to trimming and J lost 10 bases; unmatched junction nucleotides: 4. Germline CDR1 reads SNHLY; CDR2 reads FYNNEI. The CDR3 nucleotides read TGTGCCAGCAGTGGACTAGCAGACGAGCAGTTCTTC. It translates to CASSGLADEQFF.

This chain uses TRBV28 with TRBJ1-3; tentative D call: TRBD1 (5 bases). The CDR3 spans 16 residues. Germline CDR1 and CDR2: MDHEN and SYDVKM. Trimming took 5 bases from V and 0 from J, leaving 14 bases between them. The CDR3 DNA reads as TGTGCCAGCAGTCGCCCGGGGACGGCCTCTGGAAACACCATATATTTT. Translation: CASSRPGTASGNTIYF.

This clone occurred once. The chain combines TRBV13 with TRBJ2-7, with D perhaps matching TRBD2 (6 bases). Trimming took off 5 bases at V and 3 bases at J, with 17 bases between the two ends. This CDR3 contains 15 residues. CDR1 and CDR2 (germline): PRHDT, FYEKMQ (reference sequence). The CDR3 spells CASSHPSSANYEQYF. As DNA, the CDR3 is TGTGCCAGCAGCCACCCGTCTAGCGCCAACTACGAGCAGTACTTC.

V usage is TRBV12-5 and J usage is TRBJ1-2, with a possible D match to TRBD1 (5 bases). CDR3 size: 12 residues. The ends were cut back, 8 bases at V and 2 bases at J, with 9 bases in the middle. Looked up from germline, CDR1 is LGHNT and CDR2 is FRNRAP. CDR3 protein: CASNRDNYGYTF. CDR3 bases: TGTGCTAGTAACCGGGACAACTATGGCTACACCTTC.

This clone has just one count. V usage is TRBV18 and J usage is TRBJ2-3, with 9 bases aligning to TRBD2. Trimming at V came to 6 bases and at J to 0 bases, leaving 4 bases not matched to a gene. The CDR3 covers 15 residues. Germline lookup yields CDR1 KGHSH and CDR2 LQKENI. This CDR3 reads CASSLAGSSTDTQYF. The DNA of the CDR3 is TGTGCCAGCTCCCTAGCGGGGAGTAGCACAGATACGCAGTATTTT.

The chain carries TRBV12-3 or TRBV12-4 and TRBJ2-7; no firm D call. V lost 3 bases to trimming and J lost 2 bases, with 5 bases between them. The CDR3 has 12 residues. The CDR3 DNA is TGTGCCAGCAGTTTTCCACCCTACGAGCAGTACTTC. This gives the protein CASSFPPYEQYF.

The gene calls are TRBV7-9 and TRBJ2-2; 7 positions agree with TRBD2. V shed 5 bases, J shed 5 bases, and the junction held 11 bases outside the gene matches. Germline V gene data show CDR1 as SEHNR and CDR2 as FQNEAQ (reference sequence). The CDR3 is 16 amino acids. Here the CDR3 reads CASSPGGSGYTGELFF. CDR3 coding DNA: TGTGCCAGCAGCCCAGGAGGTAGCGGGTATACCGGGGAGCTGTTTTTT. The full variable domain, completed using reference TRBV7-9 and TRBJ2-2, is DTGVSQNPRHKITKRGQNVTFRCDPISEHNRLYWYRQTLGQGPEFLTYFQNEAQLEKSRLLSDRFSAERPKGSFSTLEIQRTEQGDSAMYLCASSPGGSGYTGELFFGEGSRLTVL.

This clone was seen more than once but under ten times. This chain uses TRBV27 with TRBJ2-7; a weak D match, TRBD1 (6 bases). From germline, CDR1 is MNHEY and CDR2 SMNVEV (reference sequence). Trimming left V 6 bases short and J 6 bases short, with 15 bases between. The CDR3 is 13 residues long. The DNA of the CDR3 is TGTGCCAGCAGGGGGAATACAGGGACCGAGCAGTACTTC. It is translated as CASRGNTGTEQYF.

This chain links TRBV3-1 (or the pseudogene TRBV3-2) with TRBJ1-6; no firm D call. The CDR3 has 17 amino acids. Trimming took 3 bases from V and 5 from J, leaving 17 bases between them. In germline, CDR1 is LGHDT, CDR2 YNNKEL (reference sequence). The CDR3 region has the DNA TGTGCCAGCAGCCAGAAGATAGGTGGGCCAGATAATTCACCCCTCCACTTT. Translated: CASSQKIGGPDNSPLHF.

The genes are TRBV14 and TRBJ2-1; 8 bases align to TRBD2. The J segment lost 10 bases and the V segment lost 2 bases, leaving 4 bases of the junction unmatched. Germline V CDR1 and CDR2: SGHDN, FVKESK. The CDR3 consists of 13 residues. The CDR3 sequence is CASSQYTSGEQFF. The CDR3 DNA reads as TGTGCCAGCAGCCAATATACTAGCGGCGAGCAGTTCTTC.

The gene calls are TRBV6-5 and TRBJ1-2, with D maybe TRBD1 (6 bases). This CDR3 has 12 amino acids. Germline V gives CDR1 MNHEY, CDR2 SVGAGI. V dropped 2 bases and J dropped 8 bases, with 9 bases sitting between them. DNA of the CDR3: TGTGCCAGCAGTTACGGGGGCAAAGGCTACACCTTC. Translated, it gives CASSYGGKGYTF.

This chain connects TRBV3-1 (or the pseudogene TRBV3-2) to TRBJ1-6; no clear D gene. V was pared by 1 base and J by 7 bases, with 8 bases between. Germline V gene sequence: CDR1 LGHDT, CDR2 YNNKEL (reference sequence). The CDR3 loop spans 14 amino acids. In nucleotides, the CDR3 is TGTGCCAGCAGCCAAGGCTTGGGCAATTCACCCCTCCACTTT. Its translation: CASSQGLGNSPLHF.